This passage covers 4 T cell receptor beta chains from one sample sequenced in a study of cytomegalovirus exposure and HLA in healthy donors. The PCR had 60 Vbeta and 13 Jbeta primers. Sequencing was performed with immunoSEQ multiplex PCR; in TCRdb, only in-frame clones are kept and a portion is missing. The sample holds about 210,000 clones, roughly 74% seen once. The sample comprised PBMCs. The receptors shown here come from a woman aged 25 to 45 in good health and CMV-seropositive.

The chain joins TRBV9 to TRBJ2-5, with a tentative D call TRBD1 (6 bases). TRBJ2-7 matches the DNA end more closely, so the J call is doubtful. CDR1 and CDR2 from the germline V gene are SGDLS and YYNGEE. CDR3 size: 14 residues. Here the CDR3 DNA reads TGTGCCAGCAGCGTAGGAGGGGGAACCTACGAGCAGTACTTC. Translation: CASSVGGGTYEQYF.

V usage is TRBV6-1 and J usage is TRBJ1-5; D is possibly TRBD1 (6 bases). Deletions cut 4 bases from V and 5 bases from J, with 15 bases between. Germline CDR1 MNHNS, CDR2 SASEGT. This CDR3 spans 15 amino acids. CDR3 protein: CASSVTGLFDQPQHF. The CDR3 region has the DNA TGTGCCAGCAGTGTCACAGGGTTATTCGATCAGCCCCAGCATTTT.

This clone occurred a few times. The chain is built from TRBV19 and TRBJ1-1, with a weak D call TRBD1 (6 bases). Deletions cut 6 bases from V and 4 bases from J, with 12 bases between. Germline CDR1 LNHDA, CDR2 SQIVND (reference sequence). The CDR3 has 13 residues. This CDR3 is CASSSRGGTEAFF. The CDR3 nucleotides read TGTGCCAGTAGCTCTAGGGGGGGCACTGAAGCTTTCTTT.

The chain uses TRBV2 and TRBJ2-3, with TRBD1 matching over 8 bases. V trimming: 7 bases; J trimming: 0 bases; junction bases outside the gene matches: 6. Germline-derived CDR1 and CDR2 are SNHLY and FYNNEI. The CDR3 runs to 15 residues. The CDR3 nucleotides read TGTGCCAGCATGAGGGACAGGCCGAGCACAGATACGCAGTATTTT. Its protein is CASMRDRPSTDTQYF.